Here is one T cell receptor beta chain with its context. Authors' methods: Nucleated cell number was recorded as an estimate derived from reference gene primer amplification. Using immunoSEQ multiplex PCR, the repertoire was profiled, and TCRdb retains in-frame clones only, with some absent. For V, J and clone size, that table is used; D and trimming come from the DNA. The top ten clones hold 6% to 7% of a sample with 110,000 or so clones, about 87% of them seen once. V was clipped by 4 bases and J by 2 bases, with 11 bases between them. CDR1 and CDR2 from the germline V gene are MDHEN and SYDVKM. This CDR3 has 14 amino acids. This record belongs to a study of blood T cell repertoires in COVID-19. Across the study: The study drew acute and convalescent COVID-19 samples from the United States, Italy and Spain. PBMCs, B-cell-depleted T cells, or T cells provided the cDNA or gDNA that made up the material.

The chain is built from TRBV28 and TRBJ1-2; tentatively, D is TRBD1 (5 bases). The TCR was taken from a woman aged 45 to 65 with acute or convalescent COVID-19. The sequenced sample consisted of peripheral blood. The CDR3 reads CASSWRGRNYGYTF. The CDR3 DNA is TGTGCCAGCAGTTGGAGGGGCAGGAACTATGGCTACACCTTC.